This T cell receptor beta chain was captured in a study of cytomegalovirus exposure and HLA in healthy donors (dated by TCRdb to 2016 to 2017). A note on the overall study: According to a later analysis, the 110 or so validation repertoires were produced on the same platform as the roughly 700 repertoires of the first cohort. To predict cytomegalovirus infection status, the study brought together high-throughput TCR immunosequencing, statistical association of individual TCRs with disease status, and machine learning. The study was designed to test whether signatures of past pathogen exposure could be identified by cataloging public T cell receptors. Along with the approximately 670-subject first cohort, a separate validation cohort of some 130 different subjects was used.

After removal of 4 bases from V and 4 bases from J, the junction retains 6 bases not matched to a gene. Spanning cysteine to phenylalanine, the CDR3 consists of 15 amino acids. Of all the DNA, just the CDR3 is kept, 45 bases in frame from base 1. From the germline V gene, CDR1 is SGHDN and CDR2 is FVKESK. Donors formed part of the validation cohort, which comprised 120 subjects and was distinct from the first cohort of under 750 subjects. The protocol used for the library was the immunoSEQ multiplex PCR assay. Per the source publication's procedure: A statistical classification framework was developed to diagnose cytomegalovirus status using the catalog of TCR beta chain sequences. This is the immuneACCESS table as TCRdb keeps it, with only in-frame sequences that have V and J called. A part of the clones is gone; compared with another copy, unresolved V genes explain less than half, and the rest is unexplained. V and J calls and clone size come straight from that table; D and trimming were deduced from the DNA. The sample table records 100,000 or so clones; approximately 90% of these occur just once. The ten largest clonotypes hold 3.9% of the sample.

Comment on this clone: This clone's antigen is unknown. No much larger clone exists at a distance of one base, and base qualities are not known.

The study at large found these results: In the study, 150 to 200 TCR beta chains were listed as associated with cytomegalovirus. The authors suggested that the approach could potentially be extended to other disease states and immunological phenotypes. In both the original and validation cohorts, the classifier was reported to diagnose cytomegalovirus status with high specificity and sensitivity. While some public TCRs were present in many individuals, most TCR sequences turned up only very rarely across donors. A few of the identified cytomegalovirus-associated TCR beta chains were confirmed in vitro to be specific for cytomegalovirus antigens. Subsequent analysis determined that TCRs grouped into clusters in the first cohort also showed a tendency toward co-occurrence across the 130 or so validation repertoires, and approximately 94% of cluster scores exceeded 0. The validation cohort had no HLA typing available for a later analysis, so co-occurrence within that cohort was assessed over all 130 or so repertoires.

The receptor's source is a woman aged 25 to 39 in good health and CMV-seronegative. Recombination connected TRBV14 to TRBJ2-2, with TRBD2 matching 7 junction bases. Sequenced sample: PBMCs. The CDR3 protein: CASSPQTGGTGELFF. Here is the DNA: TGTGCCAGCAGCCCGCAAACGGGAGGCACCGGGGAGCTGTTTTTT.